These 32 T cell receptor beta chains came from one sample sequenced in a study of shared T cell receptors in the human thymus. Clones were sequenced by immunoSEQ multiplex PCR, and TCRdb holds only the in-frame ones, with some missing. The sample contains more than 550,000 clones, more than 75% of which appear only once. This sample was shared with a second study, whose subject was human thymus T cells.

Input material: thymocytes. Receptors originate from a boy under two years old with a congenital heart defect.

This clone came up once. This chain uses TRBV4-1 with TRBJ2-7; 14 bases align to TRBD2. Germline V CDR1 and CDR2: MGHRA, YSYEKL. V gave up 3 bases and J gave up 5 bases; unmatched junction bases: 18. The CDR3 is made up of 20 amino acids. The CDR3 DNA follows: TGCGCCAGCAGCCAGGACTCCGGGACTAGCGGGAGCGCGGAGTGCCACGAGCAGTACTTC. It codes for CASSQDSGTSGSAECHEQYF.

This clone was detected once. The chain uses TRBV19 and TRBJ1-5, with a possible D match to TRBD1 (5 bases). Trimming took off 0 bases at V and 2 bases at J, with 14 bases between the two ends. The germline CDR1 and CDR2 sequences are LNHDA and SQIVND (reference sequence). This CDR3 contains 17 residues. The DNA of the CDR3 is TGTGCCAGTAGTATAGATAGGCAGGGATGGCGCAATCAGCCCCAGCATTTT. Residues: CASSIDRQGWRNQPQHF.

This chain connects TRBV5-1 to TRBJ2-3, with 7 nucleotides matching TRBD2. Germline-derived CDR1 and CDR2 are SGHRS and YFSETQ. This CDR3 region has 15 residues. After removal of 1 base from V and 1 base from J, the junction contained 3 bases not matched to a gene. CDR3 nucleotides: TGCGCCAGCAGCTTGAAGGCGGGAGGCACAGATACGCAGTATTTT. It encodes CASSLKAGGTDTQYF.

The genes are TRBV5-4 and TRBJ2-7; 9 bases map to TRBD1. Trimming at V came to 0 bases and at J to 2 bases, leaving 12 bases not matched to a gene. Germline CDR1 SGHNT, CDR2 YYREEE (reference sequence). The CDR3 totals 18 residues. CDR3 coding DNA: TGTGCCAGCAGCTTGGTTGGGGGGGACAGGGCCGAGACCTACGAGCAGTACTTC. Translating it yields CASSLVGGDRAETYEQYF.

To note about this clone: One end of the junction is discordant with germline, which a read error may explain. CDR3 nucleotides: TGTGCCGGCAGGGGATTGCGGGAGGCTTCCTACGAGCAGTACTTC. Translation gives CAGRGLREASYEQYF. V gene TRBV6-6 combines with J gene TRBJ2-7; TRBD2 matches at 8 bases. The CDR3 has 15 amino acids. Looked up from germline, CDR1 is MNHNY and CDR2 is SVGAGI (reference sequence).

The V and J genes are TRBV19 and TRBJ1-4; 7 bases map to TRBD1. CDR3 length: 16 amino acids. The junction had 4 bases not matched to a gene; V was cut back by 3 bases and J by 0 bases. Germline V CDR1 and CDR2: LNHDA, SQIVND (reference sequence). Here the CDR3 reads CASSIGTVSTNEKLFF. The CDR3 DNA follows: TGTGCCAGTAGTATCGGGACAGTGTCAACTAATGAAAAACTGTTTTTT.

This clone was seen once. Here the CDR3 reads CAISEKRDREMNTEAFF. The CDR3, as DNA: TGTGCCATCAGTGAGAAGAGGGACAGGGAGATGAACACTGAAGCTTTCTTT. The J gene is TRBJ1-1, the V gene TRBV10-3; 9 bases are a match to TRBD1. This CDR3 has 17 residues. J lost 0 bases, V lost 2 bases, and 7 bases had no gene match. Germline V gene lookup returns CDR1 ENHRY and CDR2 SYGVKD.

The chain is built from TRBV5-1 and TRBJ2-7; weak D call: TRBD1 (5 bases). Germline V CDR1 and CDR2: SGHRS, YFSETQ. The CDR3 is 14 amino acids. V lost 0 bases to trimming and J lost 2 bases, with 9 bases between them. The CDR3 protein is CASSLVPGTYEQYF. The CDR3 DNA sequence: TGCGCCAGCAGCTTGGTTCCAGGGACCTACGAGCAGTACTTC.

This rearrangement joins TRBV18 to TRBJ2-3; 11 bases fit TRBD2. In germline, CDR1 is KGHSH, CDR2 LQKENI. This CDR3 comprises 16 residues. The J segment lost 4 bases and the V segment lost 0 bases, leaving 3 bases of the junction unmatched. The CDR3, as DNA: TGTGCCAGCTCACCACCACTAGCGGGGGCGGCAGATACGCAGTATTTT. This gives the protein CASSPPLAGAADTQYF.

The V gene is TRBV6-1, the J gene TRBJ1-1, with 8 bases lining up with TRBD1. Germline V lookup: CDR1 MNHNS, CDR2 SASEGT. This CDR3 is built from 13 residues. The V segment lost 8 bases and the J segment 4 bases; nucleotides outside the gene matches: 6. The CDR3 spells CASRQGRVTEAFF. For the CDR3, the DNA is TGTGCCAGCCGACAGGGGCGGGTCACTGAAGCTTTCTTT.

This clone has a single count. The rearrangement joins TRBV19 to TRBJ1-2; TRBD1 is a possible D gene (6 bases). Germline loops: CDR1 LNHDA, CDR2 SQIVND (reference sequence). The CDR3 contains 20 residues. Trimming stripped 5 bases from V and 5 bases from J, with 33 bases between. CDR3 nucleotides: TGTGCCAGTAGTCCTCGCCTTAGCCGGGACACTCCGGTGGCGTTGTATGGCTACACCTTC. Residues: CASSPRLSRDTPVALYGYTF.

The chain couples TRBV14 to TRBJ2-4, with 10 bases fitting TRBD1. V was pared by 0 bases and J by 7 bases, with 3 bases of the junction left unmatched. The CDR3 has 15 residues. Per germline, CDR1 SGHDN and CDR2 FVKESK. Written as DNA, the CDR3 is TGTGCCAGCAGCCAAGAGGGACAGGGGATGAACATTCAGTACTTC. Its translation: CASSQEGQGMNIQYF.

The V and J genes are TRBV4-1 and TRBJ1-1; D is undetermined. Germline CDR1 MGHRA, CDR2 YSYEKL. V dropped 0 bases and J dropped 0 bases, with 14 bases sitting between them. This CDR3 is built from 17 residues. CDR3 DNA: TGCGCCAGCAGCCAAGACTGGGTTTCACAGTTGAACACTGAAGCTTTCTTT. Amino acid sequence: CASSQDWVSQLNTEAFF.

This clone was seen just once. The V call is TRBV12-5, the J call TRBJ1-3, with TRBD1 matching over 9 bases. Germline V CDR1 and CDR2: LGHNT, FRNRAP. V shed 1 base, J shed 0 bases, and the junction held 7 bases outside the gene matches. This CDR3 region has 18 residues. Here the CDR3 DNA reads TGTGCTAGTGGTTTGGGCACAGGGGGCCCAACCTCTGGAAACACCATATATTTT. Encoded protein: CASGLGTGGPTSGNTIYF.

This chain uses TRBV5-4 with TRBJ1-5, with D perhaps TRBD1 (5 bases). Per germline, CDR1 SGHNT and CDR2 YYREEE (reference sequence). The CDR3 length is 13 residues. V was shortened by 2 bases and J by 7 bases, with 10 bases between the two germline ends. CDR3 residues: CASSFGGGQPQHF. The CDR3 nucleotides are TGTGCCAGCAGCTTCGGGGGGGGACAGCCCCAGCATTTT.

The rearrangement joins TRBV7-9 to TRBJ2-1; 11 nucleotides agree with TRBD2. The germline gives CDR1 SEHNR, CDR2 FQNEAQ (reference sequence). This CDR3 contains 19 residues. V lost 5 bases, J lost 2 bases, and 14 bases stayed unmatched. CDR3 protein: CASSVAGTSGRNAYNEQFF. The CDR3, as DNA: TGTGCCAGCAGCGTCGCCGGGACTAGCGGAAGGAATGCCTACAATGAGCAGTTCTTC.

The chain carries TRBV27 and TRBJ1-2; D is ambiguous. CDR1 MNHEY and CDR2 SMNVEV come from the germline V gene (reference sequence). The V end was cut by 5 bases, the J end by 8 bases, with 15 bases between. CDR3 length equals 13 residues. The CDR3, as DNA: TGTGCCAGCAGTCCCAGTGGAGTATTCGGCTACACCTTC. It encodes CASSPSGVFGYTF.

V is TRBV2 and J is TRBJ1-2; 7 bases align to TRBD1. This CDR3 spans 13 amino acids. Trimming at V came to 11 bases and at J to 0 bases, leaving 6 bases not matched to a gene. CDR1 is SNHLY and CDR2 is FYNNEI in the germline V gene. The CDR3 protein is CAEGAGPNYGYTF. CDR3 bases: TGTGCCGAGGGGGCAGGCCCTAACTATGGCTACACCTTC.

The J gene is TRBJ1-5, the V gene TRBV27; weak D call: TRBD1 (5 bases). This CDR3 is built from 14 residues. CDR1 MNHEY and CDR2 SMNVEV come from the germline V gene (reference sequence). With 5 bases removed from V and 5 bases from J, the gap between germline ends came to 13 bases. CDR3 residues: CASSQKQEHQPQHF. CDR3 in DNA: TGTGCCAGCAGTCAAAAACAGGAGCATCAGCCCCAGCATTTT.

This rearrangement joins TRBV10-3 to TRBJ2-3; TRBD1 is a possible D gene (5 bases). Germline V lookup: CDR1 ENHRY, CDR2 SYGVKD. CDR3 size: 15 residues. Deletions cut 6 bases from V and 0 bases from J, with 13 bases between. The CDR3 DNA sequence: TGTGCCATCAGCGCCGACAGAACTAGCACAGATACGCAGTATTTT. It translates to CAISADRTSTDTQYF.

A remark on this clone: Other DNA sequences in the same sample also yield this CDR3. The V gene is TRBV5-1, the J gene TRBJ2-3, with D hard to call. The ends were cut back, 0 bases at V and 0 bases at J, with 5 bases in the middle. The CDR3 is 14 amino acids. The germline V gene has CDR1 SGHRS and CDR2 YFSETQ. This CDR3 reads CASSLGQSTDTQYF. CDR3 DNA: TGCGCCAGCAGCTTGGGTCAAAGCACAGATACGCAGTATTTT.

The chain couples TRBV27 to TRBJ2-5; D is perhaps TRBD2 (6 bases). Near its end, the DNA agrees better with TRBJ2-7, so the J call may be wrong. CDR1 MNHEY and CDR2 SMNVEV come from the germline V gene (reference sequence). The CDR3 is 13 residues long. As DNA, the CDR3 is TGTGCCAGCAGTTGGGGGAGGCGATACGAGCAGTACTTC. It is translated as CASSWGRRYEQYF.

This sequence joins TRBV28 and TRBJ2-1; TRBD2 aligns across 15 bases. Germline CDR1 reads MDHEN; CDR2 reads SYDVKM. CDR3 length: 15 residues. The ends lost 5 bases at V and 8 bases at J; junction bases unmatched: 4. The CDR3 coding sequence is TGTGCCAGCAGTCCAGGACTAGCGGGAGGGGATGAGCAGTTCTTC. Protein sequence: CASSPGLAGGDEQFF.

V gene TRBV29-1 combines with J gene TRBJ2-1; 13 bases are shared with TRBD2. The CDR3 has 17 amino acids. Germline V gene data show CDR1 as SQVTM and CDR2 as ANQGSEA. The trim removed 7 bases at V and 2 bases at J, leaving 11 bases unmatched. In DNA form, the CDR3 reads TGCAGCGGCCGCACTAGCGGGAGGGCCGGGACCTACAATGAGCAGTTCTTC. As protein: CSGRTSGRAGTYNEQFF.

CDR3 sequence reads: CAISGGRSLPEAFF. The CDR3 DNA is TGTGCCATCAGTGGGGGCAGGTCCCTTCCTGAAGCTTTCTTT. V and J are TRBV10-3 and TRBJ1-1, with a weak D call TRBD1 (5 bases). V lost 4 bases, J lost 6 bases, and 15 bases lay in between. In germline, CDR1 is ENHRY, CDR2 SYGVKD. CDR3 length equals 14 residues.

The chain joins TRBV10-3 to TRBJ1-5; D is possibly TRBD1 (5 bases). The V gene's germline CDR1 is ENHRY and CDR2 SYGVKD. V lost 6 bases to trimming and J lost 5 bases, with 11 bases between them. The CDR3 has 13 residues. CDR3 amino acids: CAIRGRDDQPQHF. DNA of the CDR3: TGTGCCATCAGGGGCAGGGATGATCAGCCCCAGCATTTT.

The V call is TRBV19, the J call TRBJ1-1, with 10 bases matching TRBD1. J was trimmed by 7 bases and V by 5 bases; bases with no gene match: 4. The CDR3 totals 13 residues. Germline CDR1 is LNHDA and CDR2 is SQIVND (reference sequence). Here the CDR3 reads CASSRQGAGEAFF. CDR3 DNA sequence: TGTGCCAGTAGTCGACAGGGGGCCGGTGAAGCTTTCTTT. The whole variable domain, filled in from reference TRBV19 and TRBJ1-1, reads DGGITQSPKYLFRKEGQNVTLSCEQNLNHDAMYWYRQDPGQGLRLIYYSQIVNDFQKGDIAEGYSVSREKKESFPLTVTSAQKNPTAFYLCASSRQGAGEAFFGQGTRLTVV.

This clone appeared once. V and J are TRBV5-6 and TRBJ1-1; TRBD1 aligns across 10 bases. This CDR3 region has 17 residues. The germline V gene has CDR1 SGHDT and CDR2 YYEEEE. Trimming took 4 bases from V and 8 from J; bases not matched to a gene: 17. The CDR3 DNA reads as TGTGCCAGCAGCGCACGCCCGGACAGGGGGAGTACTGGGGAAGCTTTCTTT. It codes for CASSARPDRGSTGEAFF.

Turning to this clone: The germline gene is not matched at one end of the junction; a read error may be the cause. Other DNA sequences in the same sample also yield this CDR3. CDR3 protein: CASSTRGGQGSSYNSPLHF. As DNA, the CDR3 is TGTGCCAGCAGTACGAGAGGCGGACAGGGGAGCTCCTATAATTCCCCCCTCCACTTT. The chain carries TRBV5-6 and TRBJ1-6; TRBD1 agrees at 9 bases. This CDR3 is built from 19 residues. The germline V gene has CDR1 SGHDT and CDR2 YYEEEE.

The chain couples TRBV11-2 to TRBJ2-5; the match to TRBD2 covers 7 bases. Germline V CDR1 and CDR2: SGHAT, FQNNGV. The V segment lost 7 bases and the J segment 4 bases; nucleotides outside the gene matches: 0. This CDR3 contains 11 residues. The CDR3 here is CASTGGETQYF. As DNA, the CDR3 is TGTGCCAGCACGGGGGGAGAGACCCAGTACTTC.

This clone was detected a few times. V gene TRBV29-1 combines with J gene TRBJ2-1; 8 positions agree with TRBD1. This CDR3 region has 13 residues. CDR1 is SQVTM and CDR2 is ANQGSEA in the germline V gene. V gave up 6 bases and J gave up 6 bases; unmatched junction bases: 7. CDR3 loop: CSVGQGPGNEQFF. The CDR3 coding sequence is TGCAGCGTAGGACAGGGCCCCGGCAATGAGCAGTTCTTC.

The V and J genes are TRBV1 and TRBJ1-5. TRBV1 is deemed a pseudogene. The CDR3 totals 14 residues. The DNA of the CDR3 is TGCACCAGCAGTCCCGGGGTTTGCGTTCAGCCCCAGCATTTT. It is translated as CTSSPGVCVQPQHF.